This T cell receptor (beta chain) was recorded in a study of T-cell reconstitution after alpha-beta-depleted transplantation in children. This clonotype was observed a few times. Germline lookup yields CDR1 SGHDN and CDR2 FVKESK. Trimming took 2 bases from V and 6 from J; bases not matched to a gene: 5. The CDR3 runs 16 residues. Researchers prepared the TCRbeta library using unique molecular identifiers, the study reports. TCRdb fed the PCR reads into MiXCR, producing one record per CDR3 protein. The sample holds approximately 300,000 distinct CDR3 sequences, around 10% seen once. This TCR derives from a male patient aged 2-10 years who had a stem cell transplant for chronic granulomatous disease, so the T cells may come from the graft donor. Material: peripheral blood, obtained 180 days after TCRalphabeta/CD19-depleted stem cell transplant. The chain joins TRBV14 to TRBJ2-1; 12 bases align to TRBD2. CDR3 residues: CASSQPKLAGGNEQFF. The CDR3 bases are TGTGCCAGCAGCCAACCCAAACTAGCGGGAGGCAATGAGCAGTTCTTC.